The 13 T cell receptor beta chains reported below all come from one sample, sequenced in a study of CD8+CD57+ T cells in acquired aplastic anemia. Those patients picked for sequencing had displayed CD8+CD57+ cell expansion on flow cytometry. According to the study, genomic DNA was the template for TCR beta VDJ and CDR3 profiling. TCRdb ran MiXCR on the reads and lists one entry per CDR3 protein. The sample includes about 160,000 distinct CDR3 sequences, 40% to 55% seen only once; the top ten take 3.2%. Material for sequencing was sorted CD4+, CD8+, or CD8+CD57+ T cells (not recorded which) from PBMCs. The receptors derive from a human donor with aplastic anemia.

The rearrangement uses TRBV7-3 and TRBJ2-5, with 7 bases that match TRBD2. This CDR3 spans 13 amino acids. With 8 bases clipped from V and 5 bases from J, the junction kept 8 bases outside the gene matches. Germline V lookup: CDR1 SGHTA, CDR2 FQGTGA. The chain's CDR3 is CASVRTSWETQYF. CDR3 sequence (DNA): TGTGCCAGCGTACGGACTAGTTGGGAGACCCAGTACTTC.

This clonotype was observed a few times. The J gene is TRBJ2-3, the V gene TRBV10-3, with D unclear. The CDR3 totals 12 residues. The ends were cut back, 2 bases at V and 6 bases at J, with 6 bases in the middle. Germline V gene sequence: CDR1 ENHRY, CDR2 SYGVKD. The CDR3 here is CAISEVADTQYF. The DNA for the CDR3 is TGTGCCATCAGTGAGGTGGCGGATACGCAGTATTTT.

The chain has TRBV19 and TRBJ1-2; a weak D match, TRBD1 (6 bases). V lost 4 bases to trimming and J lost 3 bases, with 15 bases between them. Per germline, CDR1 LNHDA and CDR2 SQIVND (reference sequence). The CDR3 runs 15 residues. CDR3 loop: CASSNPGGAHYGYTF. CDR3 bases: TGTGCCAGTAGTAATCCGGGGGGCGCGCACTATGGCTACACCTTC.

V and J are TRBV24-1 and TRBJ2-5; 11 bases line up with TRBD1. In germline, CDR1 is KGHDR, CDR2 SFDVKD. The length of the CDR3 is 17 residues. The trim removed 4 bases at V and 3 bases at J, leaving 9 bases unmatched. DNA for the CDR3: TGTGCCACCAGTGACCCCGGACAGGGGGCTCATGAAGAGACCCAGTACTTC. Its protein product is CATSDPGQGAHEETQYF.

Comments on this clonotype: The conserved phenylalanine or tryptophan normally closing the CDR3 is absent here, so this likely arose from a read error. Because the CDR3's place on the DNA is in doubt, the DNA is left out and the CDR3 is given as listed by TCRdb. The CDR3 region is CASSAEGA. The chain recombines TRBV5-1 with TRBJ1-6; the table's D call, TRBD1, has no DNA check behind it. The CDR3 adds up to 8 amino acids, both ends counted. Germline CDR1 reads SGHRS; CDR2 reads YFSETQ.

This clonotype was found a few times. The V call is TRBV9, the J call TRBJ2-7, with 11 positions matching TRBD1. V trimming: 3 bases; J trimming: 0 bases; junction bases outside the gene matches: 2. The V gene's germline CDR1 is SGDLS and CDR2 YYNGEE. This CDR3 is built from 15 residues. CDR3 sequence: CASSEDRGLSYEQYF. DNA for the CDR3: TGTGCCAGCAGCGAGGACAGGGGGCTCTCCTACGAGCAGTACTTC.

V gene TRBV7-3 combines with J gene TRBJ1-1; unclear D gene. CDR3 size: 13 residues. Germline values: CDR1 SGHTA, CDR2 FQGTGA. The germline V and J ends were trimmed by 3 bases and 10 bases, with 15 bases remaining between them. Written as DNA, the CDR3 is TGTGCCAGCAGCTTCATACTTGAGATGGGAGCTTTCTTT. The encoded protein is CASSFILEMGAFF.

J is TRBJ1-1 and V is TRBV5-2; the table's D call, TRBD1, has no DNA check behind it. TRBV5-2 is deemed a pseudogene. The CDR3 has 13 amino acids. CDR3 in amino acids: CASSRDRADWAFF. In DNA, the CDR3 is TGTGCCAGCAGCAGAGACAGGGCTGATTGGGCTTTCTTT.

This clonotype was detected once. The chain employs TRBV19 and TRBJ1-4; D remains unclear. CDR1 LNHDA and CDR2 SQIVND come from the germline V gene (reference sequence). The V and J ends lost 5 bases and 0 bases respectively, with 10 bases between them. The CDR3 has 15 amino acids. CDR3 residues: CASSLPMTTNEKLFF. The CDR3 region has the DNA TGTGCCAGTAGTTTGCCGATGACAACTAATGAAAAACTGTTTTTT.

The J gene is TRBJ2-1, the V gene TRBV10-2; the match to TRBD2 covers 9 bases. The V gene's germline CDR1 is WSHSY and CDR2 SAAADI. The ends lost 4 bases at V and 6 bases at J; junction bases unmatched: 4. CDR3 size: 14 residues. The CDR3 nucleotides read TGCGCCAGCAGTGCGGCGGGGGGGGGCAATGAGCAGTTCTTC. Protein: CASSAAGGGNEQFF.

This clonotype appeared many times. The chain links TRBV12-3 or TRBV12-4 to TRBJ2-5; D uncertain. The V gene lost 7 bases and the J gene lost 4 bases, with 13 bases spanning the gap. This CDR3 is 13 amino acids long. CDR3 sequence (DNA): TGTGCCAGCAATTACGGTACGGGAGAGACCCAGTACTTC. Residues: CASNYGTGETQYF.

The chain couples TRBV25-1 to TRBJ1-1; 8 nucleotides align to TRBD1. CDR1 is MGHDK, CDR2 SYGVNS, per germline. V shed 2 bases, J shed 4 bases, and the junction held 9 bases outside the gene matches. This CDR3 spans 16 amino acids. CDR3 in amino acids: CASSERRGQGGTEAFF. In DNA form, the CDR3 reads TGTGCCAGCAGTGAACGGCGAGGACAGGGAGGCACTGAAGCTTTCTTT.

This clonotype has ten or more counts. The chain combines TRBV5-1 with TRBJ2-3, with 7 bases aligning to TRBD1. J was trimmed by 4 bases and V by 4 bases; bases with no gene match: 12. There are 16 residues in the CDR3. Germline V gives CDR1 SGHRS, CDR2 YFSETQ. The CDR3 is CASSPIRPGGPDTQYF. CDR3 sequence (DNA): TGCGCCAGCAGCCCCATCCGGCCAGGGGGTCCAGATACGCAGTATTTT.